The 26 T cell receptor beta chains presented below share a single source sample, sequenced in a study of metastatic and nonmetastatic thyroid tumors. All patients were treatment-naive before thyroid surgery. From the PCR reads, TCRdb re-called clones with MiXCR. The sample includes 11,000 to 15,000 clones, less than 4.5% of them seen just once. The material sequenced was tumor tissue. The receptors here all came from a female donor with papillary thyroid cancer or a benign thyroid nodule (not recorded which). Some clones in this sample may be carry-over from other donors' samples.

V gene TRBV20-1 combines with J gene TRBJ2-7; D remains ambiguous. V lost 2 bases to trimming and J lost 3 bases, with 8 bases between them. CDR1 is DFQATT and CDR2 is SNEGSKA in the germline V gene (reference sequence). This CDR3 has 12 residues. The CDR3 is CSARPLFYEQYF. CDR3 DNA sequence: TGCAGTGCTAGACCCCTCTTCTACGAGCAGTACTTC.

As for this clone: An end of the junction does not agree with germline; a read error may underlie this. The chain recombines TRBV6-4 with TRBJ2-2; D not certain. The CDR3 covers 13 residues. The germline V gene encodes CDR1 MRHNA and CDR2 SNTAGT. The CDR3 loop reads CASSERNTRELFF. In DNA, the CDR3 is TGTGCCAGCAGTGAGCGGAACACCCGGGAGCTGTTTTTT.

The V and J genes are TRBV20-1 and TRBJ2-2; D is unresolved. Trimming took 2 bases from V and 6 from J, leaving 10 bases between them. The length of the CDR3 is 13 residues. CDR1 and CDR2 from the germline V gene are DFQATT and SNEGSKA (reference sequence). CDR3 in amino acids: CSARYGSAGELFF. As DNA, the CDR3 is TGCAGTGCTAGATACGGATCGGCCGGGGAGCTGTTTTTT.

This chain uses TRBV5-8 with TRBJ2-2; 12 bases map to TRBD1. CDR3 size: 15 residues. V gave up 1 base and J gave up 8 bases; unmatched junction bases: 3. Per the germline V gene, CDR1 is SGHTS and CDR2 is YDEGEE. CDR3 sequence: CASSLLGQGAGELFF. CDR3 nucleotide sequence: TGTGCCAGCAGCTTGTTGGGACAGGGGGCTGGGGAGCTGTTTTTT.

The J gene is TRBJ2-2, the V gene TRBV6-5, with unresolved D. Germline V gene data show CDR1 as MNHEY and CDR2 as SVGAGI. Trimming cost V 2 bases and J 7 bases, with 5 bases left between them. This CDR3 has 12 residues. CDR3 residues: CASSYLFGELFF. Here the CDR3 DNA reads TGTGCCAGCAGTTACCTTTTCGGGGAGCTGTTTTTT.

This sequence joins TRBV6-1 and TRBJ1-1, with D possibly being TRBD1 (5 bases). This CDR3 region has 14 residues. Germline V CDR1 and CDR2: MNHNS, SASEGT. V lost 6 bases to trimming and J lost 2 bases, with 13 bases between them. CDR3 protein: CASSSPGTNTEAFF. DNA for the CDR3: TGTGCCAGCAGCTCACCCGGGACCAACACTGAAGCTTTCTTT.

This clone was detected a few times. The chain employs TRBV6-2 or TRBV6-3 and TRBJ2-5; D perhaps matches TRBD2 (5 bases). With 5 bases removed from V and 1 base from J, the gap between germline ends came to 11 bases. CDR3 length equals 14 residues. Per germline, CDR1 MNHEY and CDR2 SVGEGT. CDR3 residues: CASSDGVSQETQYF. CDR3 DNA sequence: TGTGCCAGCAGTGACGGGGTCAGCCAAGAGACCCAGTACTTC.

This clone was counted only a few times. The chain is built from TRBV28 and TRBJ1-2, with D maybe TRBD1 (5 bases). CDR3 length: 11 residues. Germline V gene sequence: CDR1 MDHEN, CDR2 SYDVKM. Trimming stripped 6 bases from V and 7 bases from J, with 9 bases between. CDR3 sequence (DNA): TGTGCCAGCAGGGGGGGTTCTGGCTACACCTTC. The encoded protein is CASRGGSGYTF.

There are a few counts of this clone. The chain employs TRBV10-3 and TRBJ2-1; a possible D gene is TRBD2 (5 bases). This CDR3 is built from 15 residues. V lost 1 base and J 4 bases, leaving 11 bases between the germline ends. The germline CDR1 and CDR2 sequences are ENHRY and SYGVKD. The CDR3 coding sequence is TGTGCCATCAGTGAGTTCGGACTGGCATACAATGAGCAGTTCTTC. Its protein product is CAISEFGLAYNEQFF.

The rearrangement uses TRBV6-4 and TRBJ2-1; D is unclear. This CDR3 has 14 residues. V was trimmed by 0 bases and J by 8 bases, leaving 11 bases between them. Germline V gene lookup returns CDR1 MRHNA and CDR2 SNTAGT. In nucleotides, the CDR3 is TGTGCCAGCAGTGACTCGGGTCAAGGACATGAGCAGTTCTTC. Translation: CASSDSGQGHEQFF.

This clone was seen only a few times. This CDR3 reads CASSLYDRGGLHF. The CDR3 coding sequence is TGTGCCAGCAGTTTATATGACAGGGGAGGCCTCCACTTT. The rearrangement joins TRBV28 to TRBJ1-6; TRBD1 aligns across 8 bases. This CDR3 comprises 13 residues. The germline CDR1 and CDR2 sequences are MDHEN and SYDVKM. J was trimmed by 15 bases and V by 1 base; bases with no gene match: 5.

The chain joins TRBV20-1 to TRBJ2-5, with D uncertain. This CDR3 contains 12 residues. Germline V gene lookup returns CDR1 DFQATT and CDR2 SNEGSKA (reference sequence). V lost 3 bases and J lost 0, with 5 bases in between. The CDR3, as DNA: TGCAGTGCTAGGAGCCACCAAGAGACCCAGTACTTC. This codes for CSARSHQETQYF.

This clone was recorded a few times. A junction boundary mismatches the germline segment, possibly from a read error. The chain is built from TRBV9 and TRBJ2-3; TRBD2 aligns across 9 bases. The germline CDR1 and CDR2 sequences are SGDLS and YYNGEE. This CDR3 region has 16 residues. Written as DNA, the CDR3 is TGTGCCAGCAGCGTGGGACTAGCAGGCCCCACAGATACTCAGTATTTT. Protein product: CASSVGLAGPTDTQYF.

Concerning this clone: At one end, the junction sequence differs from germline, possibly due to a read error. The gene calls are TRBV27 and TRBJ1-1, with D uncertain. This CDR3 has 13 residues. The germline V gene encodes CDR1 MNHEY and CDR2 SMNVEV (reference sequence). The CDR3 sequence: CASSFGRETKAFF. Here the CDR3 DNA reads TGTGCCAGCAGTTTCGGCAGAGAGACTAAAGCTTTCTTC.

About this clone: The sample carries other DNA sequences with the same CDR3. V is TRBV27 and J is TRBJ1-1, with TRBD1 matching over 9 bases. CDR1 and CDR2 from the germline V gene are MNHEY and SMNVEV (reference sequence). The CDR3 has 14 amino acids. With V trimmed by 6 bases and J by 2 bases, 4 bases remained unmatched. The CDR3 DNA follows: TGTGCCAGCAGCACGGGACAGGGAAACACTGAAGCTTTCTTT. This gives the protein CASSTGQGNTEAFF.

This clone came up a few times. This chain connects TRBV6-1 to TRBJ2-7; D ambiguous. The V gene lost 5 bases and the J gene lost 2 bases, with 10 bases spanning the gap. CDR3 length equals 13 residues. Germline CDR1 is MNHNS and CDR2 is SASEGT. The CDR3 nucleotides read TGTGCCAGCAGTACGAGACTGACCTACGAGCAGTACTTC. As protein: CASSTRLTYEQYF.

Remarks on this clone: Compared with germline, one end of the junction differs, possibly owing to a read error. The chain joins TRBV28 to TRBJ1-5, with no clear D. There are 15 residues in the CDR3. The germline CDR1 and CDR2 sequences are MDHEN and SYDVKM. CDR3 protein: CASRLSAYINQPHHF. In DNA, the CDR3 is TGTGCCAGCAGGCTGTCCGCCTATATCAATCAGCCCCACCATTTT.

In regard to this clone: One end of the junction varies from germline; a read error may be responsible. The chain couples TRBV10-2 to TRBJ1-2, with D perhaps matching TRBD1 (6 bases). The CDR3 is 14 residues long. CDR1 and CDR2 from the germline V gene are WSHSY and SAAADI. CDR3 sequence: CASSAAGARYGYTF. The CDR3 coding sequence is TGCGCCAGCAGTGCGGCAGGGGCAAGATATGGCTACACATTC.

The rearrangement joins TRBV2 to TRBJ2-3, with 9 bases identical to TRBD1. Germline V CDR1 and CDR2: SNHLY, FYNNEI. The CDR3 has 15 amino acids. The ends lost 8 bases at V and 1 base at J; junction bases unmatched: 7. The CDR3 sequence: CASGFTGGGTDTQYF. The DNA for the CDR3 is TGTGCCAGCGGGTTCACAGGGGGCGGCACAGATACGCAGTATTTT.

This clone was counted ten times or more. V gene TRBV7-2 combines with J gene TRBJ2-1; no clear D gene. This CDR3 spans 16 amino acids. Trimming cost V 1 base and J 10 bases, with 20 bases left between them. Per germline, CDR1 SGHTA and CDR2 FQGNSA. The CDR3 reads CASSLGFGGVGWEQFF. The CDR3 region has the DNA TGTGCCAGCAGCTTAGGGTTCGGTGGGGTGGGTTGGGAGCAGTTCTTC.

The J gene is TRBJ1-5, the V gene TRBV2; TRBD1 is a possible D gene (6 bases). This CDR3 is 13 amino acids long. CDR1 and CDR2 (germline): SNHLY, FYNNEI. The V and J ends lost 4 bases and 6 bases respectively, with 10 bases between them. The CDR3 spells CASSGSGAQPQHF. The DNA of the CDR3 is TGTGCCAGCAGTGGCTCAGGGGCTCAGCCCCAGCATTTT. Combining the CDR3 with reference TRBV2 and TRBJ1-5 gives the whole variable domain EPEVTQTPSHQVTQMGQEVILRCVPISNHLYFYWYRQILGQKVEFLVSFYNNEISEKSEIFDDQFSVERPDGSNFTLKIRSTKLEDSAMYFCASSGSGAQPQHFGDGTRLSIL.

In regard to this clone: Within the sample, other DNA sequences also encode this same CDR3. The gene calls are TRBV27 and TRBJ1-6; 11 nucleotides line up with TRBD1. Per the germline V gene, CDR1 is MNHEY and CDR2 is SMNVEV (reference sequence). V was clipped by 4 bases and J by 10 bases; unmatched bases: 12. The CDR3 totals 17 residues. The CDR3 DNA is TGTGCCAGCAGTTGGGGGACAGGGGGAGCGTTCCACTCACCCCTCCACTTT. Protein: CASSWGTGGAFHSPLHF.

The gene calls are TRBV28 and TRBJ2-1; possible D gene TRBD1, 6 bases. CDR1 MDHEN and CDR2 SYDVKM come from the germline V gene. The CDR3 runs 16 residues. V shed 0 bases and J shed 11 bases, with 20 bases lying between them. Here the CDR3 DNA reads TGTGCCAGCAGTTTATGGACAGGACGTTCAACGGGTAAGCAGTTCTTC. Its protein product is CASSLWTGRSTGKQFF.

This clone was recorded a few times. Written as DNA, the CDR3 is TGTGCCAGCAGCGTACTCCAGGATACGCAGTATTTT. This encodes CASSVLQDTQYF. The chain uses TRBV9 and TRBJ2-3; D is unresolved. Trimming stripped 1 base from V and 6 bases from J, with 6 bases between. Germline values: CDR1 SGDLS, CDR2 YYNGEE. CDR3 length equals 12 residues. Variable domain in full (rest from reference TRBV9 and TRBJ2-3): DSGVTQTPKHLITATGQRVTLRCSPRSGDLSVYWYQQSLDQGLQFLIQYYNGEERAKGNILERFSAQQFPDLHSELNLSSLELGDSALYFCASSVLQDTQYFGPGTRLTVL.

This clone was found a few times. The J gene is TRBJ2-7, the V gene TRBV20-1, with D possibly being TRBD1 (5 bases). V lost 0 bases, J lost 2 bases, and 8 bases lay in between. The CDR3 spans 13 residues. Germline CDR1 DFQATT, CDR2 SNEGSKA (reference sequence). Here the CDR3 DNA reads TGCAGTGCTAGAGAGGCGGACACCTACGAGCAGTACTTC. Its protein is CSAREADTYEQYF.

The rearrangement joins TRBV6-2 or TRBV6-3 to TRBJ2-7; D assignment may be TRBD1 or TRBD2 (5 bases each). The germline CDR1 and CDR2 sequences are MNHEY and SVGEGT. CDR3 size: 13 residues. Trimming stripped 6 bases from V and 3 bases from J, with 12 bases between. CDR3 protein: CASRGDGYYEQYF. The CDR3, as DNA: TGTGCCAGCAGGGGGGACGGATACTACGAGCAGTACTTC.